A selection of T cell receptor beta chains follows, all from one sample in a study of vaccination effects on CD4 cells after COVID-19. TCRdb keeps only in-frame clones here, not all; method: immunoSEQ multiplex PCR. Altogether over 60,000 clones are present, approximately 76% being singletons, with the ten largest covering about 3%. The antigens for these receptors are not known. This specimen consisted of CD4+ T cells from PBMCs cultured with HCoV-NL63 spike peptides, obtained before COVID-19 vaccination. Source of these receptors: a human donor who received a COVID-19 vaccine. Both conserved end residues are part of each CDR3. The order of the fields is D gene, J gene, V gene, clone size, CDR3 DNA, CDR3 protein. A D gene is named only where the DNA matches it firmly. Only part of the rows carry a size: once, few, many, or a class if the clone is expanded.

>TRBD1|TRBJ2-2|TRBV5-1|few
TGCGCCAGCAGCCTCCGGGACAGGGGTGACACCGGGGAGCTGTTTTTT
CASSLRDRGDTGELFF
>NA|TRBJ1-4|TRBV6-2/TRBV6-3|few
TGTGCCAGCAGTTACGCGTTTGAAAAACTGTTTTTT
CASSYAFEKLFF
>NA|TRBJ2-5|TRBV14|NA
TGTGCCAGCAGCCAACTACAGGGATACCAAGAGACCCAGTACTTC
CASSQLQGYQETQYF
>TRBD1|TRBJ1-6|TRBV4-3|NA
TGCGCCAGCAGCCAAGGGGAGACAGGGGGATATTCACCCCTCCACTTT
CASSQGETGGYSPLHF
>TRBD1|TRBJ2-2|TRBV5-1|NA
TGCGCCAGCAGAGGGACAGGGGGTTTCGGGGAGCTGTTTTTT
CASRGTGGFGELFF
>NA|TRBJ1-5|TRBV7-8|NA
TGTGCCAGCAGCATCTCAGGGGTTCCCGCTAGCAATCAGCCCCAGCATTTT
CASSISGVPASNQPQHF
>TRBD1|TRBJ2-3|TRBV6-2/TRBV6-3|NA
TGTGCCAGCAGCGACAGGGGGGGTACAGATACGCAGTATTTT
CASSDRGGTDTQYF
>NA|TRBJ1-2|TRBV28|few
TGTGCCAGCAGAGAGGCCTTAAACTATGGCTACACCTTC
CASREALNYGYTF
>NA|TRBJ1-1|TRBV7-9|NA
TGTGCCAGCAGCTTAATGGGAGCGAACACTGAAGCTTTCTTT
CASSLMGANTEAFF
>TRBD1|TRBJ1-1|TRBV11-2|NA
TGTGCCAGCAGCCCTGGAGCTGGCAGGGGGCGGGGGACTGAAGCTTTCTTT
CASSPGAGRGRGTEAFF
>TRBD1|TRBJ1-1|TRBV7-3|NA
TGTGCCAGCAGCTTAACAGGGGGCAGCTTGAACACTGAAGCTTTCTTT
CASSLTGGSLNTEAFF
>NA|TRBJ1-2|TRBV5-5|NA
TGTGCCAGCAGCTTGGTTGCTGGGTATGATGGCTACACCTTC
CASSLVAGYDGYTF
>NA|TRBJ2-2|TRBV2|NA
TGTGCCAGCAGGGGACAAGGCACCGGGGAGCTGTTTTTT
CASRGQGTGELFF
>NA|TRBJ1-1|TRBV20-1|NA
TGCAGTGCTAAAGGTCTCACTGAAGCTTTCTTT
CSAKGLTEAFF
>NA|TRBJ1-4|TRBV19|NA
TGTGCCAGTAGTAAAGGGAAGGGAACAGGATATGAAAAACTGTTTTTT
CASSKGKGTGYEKLFF
>NA|TRBJ1-3|TRBV7-2|NA
TGTGCCAGCAGCACGAACTCCGGGACATTCTCTGGAAACACCATATATTTT
CASSTNSGTFSGNTIYF
>NA|TRBJ2-3|TRBV12-3/TRBV12-4|NA
TGTGCCAGCAGTTTGACAGATACGCAGTATTTT
CASSLTDTQYF
>TRBD1|TRBJ2-4|TRBV18|NA
TGTGCCAGCTCACCACCGTACGGGACAGACCTAGCCAAAAACATTCAGTACTTC
CASSPPYGTDLAKNIQYF
>TRBD2|TRBJ2-1|TRBV7-2|few
TGTGCCAGCAGACGGACTAGCGGGGGCTCCTACAATGAGCAGTTCTTC
CASRRTSGGSYNEQFF
>TRBD2|TRBJ2-5|TRBV24-1|few
TGTGCCACCCGTTTAACGGGAGGGACATTTGAGACCCAGTACTTC
CATRLTGGTFETQYF
>TRBD1|TRBJ1-4|TRBV5-1|NA
TGCGCCAGCAGCTCCAGGGGGCCTGGCGATAATGAAAAACTGTTTTTT
CASSSRGPGDNEKLFF
>TRBD2|TRBJ2-3|TRBV5-1|once
TGCGCCAGCAGCGTCCGCGGGGGGCCTAGCACAGATACGCAGTATTTT
CASSVRGGPSTDTQYF
>NA|TRBJ1-3|TRBV2|NA
TGTGCCAGCAGTGGGCGCCCGTTCTCTGGAAACACCATATATTTT
CASSGRPFSGNTIYF
>NA|TRBJ2-3|TRBV18|NA
TGTGCCAGCTCCTACTTGGCAGGAGGATTTGGTACAGATACGCAGTATTTT
CASSYLAGGFGTDTQYF
>NA|TRBJ1-5|TRBV10-2|NA
TGCGCCAGTAGTGTCCCGTATCAGCCCCAGCATTTT
CASSVPYQPQHF
>NA|TRBJ1-5|TRBV7-2|NA
TGTGCCAGCAGCACCCAAGGCGGCAATCAGCCCCAGCATTTT
CASSTQGGNQPQHF
>TRBD1|TRBJ1-6|TRBV5-1|NA
TGCGCCAGCAGCTTGGATGGACAGGGGGGAAATTCACCCCTCCACTTT
CASSLDGQGGNSPLHF
>TRBD1|TRBJ1-5|TRBV5-1|NA
TGCGCCAGCAGCCTCTGGACAGGGGGCTTTAATCAGCCCCAGCATTTT
CASSLWTGGFNQPQHF
>NA|TRBJ1-2|TRBV3-1/TRBV3-2|few
TGTGCCAGCAGCTTCGGGGACGGCTACACCTTC
CASSFGDGYTF
>TRBD1|TRBJ2-5|TRBV5-1|NA
TGCGCCAGCAGCGTAGACAGGGGTGAGACCCAGTACTTC
CASSVDRGETQYF
>NA|TRBJ1-1|TRBV9|few
TGTGCCAGCAGCCGTCTGATAGGCAGGACATCCACTAGGGGAACTGAAGCTTTCTTT
CASSRLIGRTSTRGTEAFF